This record looks at one T cell receptor (beta chain) sequence and its context. The antigen is not known. This CDR3 has 15 amino acids. Germline V gene lookup returns CDR1 LGHNA and CDR2 YSLEER. V was trimmed by 4 bases and J by 2 bases, leaving 15 bases between them. The authors produced TCR alpha and TCR beta cDNA libraries with sample barcodes and UMIs by 5'RACE using constant-segment primers. Using its own MiXCR run on the 5' RACE reads, TCRdb lists one record per CDR3 protein. The sample carries 44,000 or so distinct CDR3 sequences, approximately 9.7% recorded once. This record belongs to a study of T-cell memory formation after mild COVID-19. Findings and caveats of the study: Among CD4+ contracting clones, most were CM and EM, and CD8+ ones EMRA. Day 15 to 85 contractors were CD4/CD8 balanced; later expanders leaned CD4+. Researchers found some responding clones in pre-infection memory, a sign that cross-reactive memory joined.

The sequence derives from an adult woman who had mild COVID-19 (a few samples of this study predate the infection). Cell type and time point are not known. Sample: PBMCs or a T cell subset sorted from them (not recorded which). This chain links TRBV4-3 with TRBJ2-7, with D possibly being TRBD2 (5 bases). CDR3 region: CASSPRRAATYEQYF. The CDR3 coding sequence is TGCGCCAGCAGCCCCCGGCGAGCGGCAACCTACGAGCAGTACTTC.